A single sample gave rise to the 31 T cell receptor beta chains below, sequenced in a study of identical twins (dated by TCRdb to about 2016). Receptor amplification or capture employed 5' RACE. The run used an Illumina HiSeq 2000. Starting from the raw public reads, TCRdb applied fastp trimming at Q25, assembled clones with MiXCR and retained in-frame beta chains. All rows with the same CDR3 protein become a single entry with the most common DNA and genes. The sample table records 1.5 million to 2 million distinct CDR3 sequences; around 29% of these occur just once. Around 0.3% of the sample is held by the ten biggest clonotypes. The sample consisted of cord blood. The source is a newborn girl in good health.

The table lists this clonotype with a few counts. The chain links TRBV4-2 to TRBJ2-1, with TRBD2 identical over 10 bases. The V segment lost 1 base and the J segment 8 bases; nucleotides outside the gene matches: 5. Per germline, CDR1 LGHNA and CDR2 YNFKEQ. The CDR3 loop spans 15 amino acids. Here the CDR3 reads CASSQASGRGDEQFF. As DNA, the CDR3 is TGTGCCAGCAGCCAAGCTAGCGGGAGAGGGGATGAGCAGTTCTTC.

This clonotype was seen only a few times. CDR3 sequence: CASSKFRTGSTGELFF. Written as DNA, the CDR3 is TGTGCCAGCAGCAAATTTAGGACAGGGAGTACCGGGGAGCTGTTTTTT. V and J are TRBV21-1 and TRBJ2-2; the table gives TRBD1 as D, unverified against the DNA. TRBV21-1 corresponds to a pseudogene. The CDR3 covers 16 residues.

Points on this clonotype: A single base separates this from a much larger clone, so it may be a read error. The CDR3 DNA is TGCAGCGTTGGAGGCAGGAGACTAGCGGGGGGAAGGGATACGCAGTATTTT. Amino acids: CSVGGRRLAGGRDTQYF. The gene calls are TRBV29-1 and TRBJ2-3, with 13 bases that match TRBD2. This CDR3 has 17 residues. The germline V gene encodes CDR1 SQVTM and CDR2 ANQGSEA. V lost 4 bases to trimming and J lost 6 bases; unmatched junction nucleotides: 13.

J is TRBJ2-4 and V is TRBV15; D is undetermined. The end of the DNA aligns better with TRBJ2-7, so the J call may be wrong. The germline gives CDR1 LNHNV, CDR2 YYDKDF (reference sequence). The length of the CDR3 is 14 residues. CDR3 amino acids: CATSPDPGIYEQYF. CDR3 bases: TGTGCCACCAGCCCCGACCCGGGTATATACGAGCAGTACTTC.

This clonotype was counted a few times. This chain links TRBV24-1 with TRBJ2-1; D possibly uses TRBD1 or TRBD2 (5 bases each). Per the germline V gene, CDR1 is KGHDR and CDR2 is SFDVKD. This CDR3 has 15 residues. The V and J ends lost 5 bases and 2 bases respectively, with 12 bases between them. This CDR3 reads CATSVGRDPYNEQFF. The CDR3 DNA sequence: TGTGCCACCAGTGTGGGCCGGGACCCCTACAATGAGCAGTTCTTC.

This clonotype was counted a few times. The genes are TRBV27 and TRBJ1-4, with TRBD1 matching over 7 bases. V shed 5 bases, J shed 4 bases, and the junction held 7 bases outside the gene matches. The CDR3 is 15 amino acids. Per the germline V gene, CDR1 is MNHEY and CDR2 is SMNVEV (reference sequence). In DNA form, the CDR3 reads TGTGCCAGCAGTCCCGGGACAGCCCATAATGAAAAACTGTTTTTT. This codes for CASSPGTAHNEKLFF.

The chain joins TRBV12-3 or TRBV12-4 to TRBJ2-5, with TRBD2 identical over 11 bases. Losses at the gene ends were 4 bases for V and 5 bases for J; bases not matched to a gene: 6. The CDR3 contains 15 residues. CDR3 DNA sequence: TGTGCCAGCAGTTATAGCGGGAGGGCGGGTGAGACCCAGTACTTC. It encodes CASSYSGRAGETQYF.

This chain connects TRBV6-5 to TRBJ1-1; the D gene is possibly TRBD1 (5 bases). The CDR3 totals 17 residues. V lost 0 bases and J lost 2, with 16 bases in between. CDR1 is MNHEY, CDR2 SVGAGI, per germline. CDR3 in amino acids: CASSYSMGGHTNTEAFF. CDR3 DNA sequence: TGTGCCAGCAGTTACTCGATGGGCGGACATACTAACACTGAAGCTTTCTTT.

This rearrangement joins TRBV5-1 to TRBJ1-4; tentatively, D is TRBD1 (5 bases). V lost 4 bases to trimming and J lost 4 bases, with 14 bases between them. The CDR3 length is 15 residues. The germline CDR1 and CDR2 sequences are SGHRS and YFSETQ. CDR3 amino acids: CASSDLLGGNEKLFF. CDR3 coding DNA: TGCGCCAGCAGCGACCTTCTTGGGGGTAATGAAAAACTGTTTTTT.

The J gene is TRBJ2-1, the V gene TRBV10-3; 7 bases agree with TRBD1. Germline V gene data show CDR1 as ENHRY and CDR2 as SYGVKD. The CDR3 is 15 residues long. J was trimmed by 1 base and V by 3 bases; bases with no gene match: 3. CDR3 region: CAISDPRGSYNEQFF. The CDR3 bases are TGTGCCATCAGTGATCCCAGGGGGTCCTACAATGAGCAGTTCTTC.

This clonotype occurred many times. The V and J genes are TRBV4-2 and TRBJ2-3; tentatively, D is TRBD1 or TRBD2 (7 bases each). Trimming cost V 1 base and J 3 bases, with 14 bases left between them. The germline gives CDR1 LGHNA, CDR2 YNFKEQ. The CDR3 covers 16 residues. The CDR3 region is CASSQVQGGGTDTQYF. The CDR3, as DNA: TGTGCCAGCAGCCAAGTTCAGGGGGGAGGGACAGATACGCAGTATTTT.

As to this clonotype: This may stem from a read error, because a much larger clone lies one nucleotide away. The chain links TRBV5-1 to TRBJ2-3; D unresolved. Trimming left V 0 bases short and J 10 bases short, with 12 bases between. In germline, CDR1 is SGHRS, CDR2 YFSETQ. The CDR3 loop spans 13 amino acids. CDR3 DNA: TGCGCCAGCAGCTTGGTCGTGCTGGATGCGCAGTATTTT. It is translated as CASSLVVLDAQYF.

This chain links TRBV5-1 with TRBJ2-3; 7 bases align to TRBD2. Trimming cost V 0 bases and J 2 bases; bases outside gene matches: 9. In germline, CDR1 is SGHRS, CDR2 YFSETQ. The CDR3 consists of 17 residues. The CDR3 loop is CASSLVNGEGPTDTQYF. CDR3 bases: TGCGCCAGCAGCTTGGTCAACGGGGAGGGCCCCACAGATACGCAGTATTTT.

The chain carries TRBV18 and TRBJ2-3, with unresolved D. Deletions cut 2 bases from V and 1 base from J, with 7 bases between. This CDR3 has 14 residues. Germline CDR1 and CDR2: KGHSH and LQKENI. CDR3 protein: CASSPTWGTDTQYF. The CDR3 DNA follows: TGTGCCAGCTCACCAACTTGGGGCACAGATACGCAGTATTTT. Drawing the rest from reference TRBV18 and TRBJ2-3, the complete variable domain is NAGVMQNPRHLVRRRGQEARLRCSPMKGHSHVYWYRQLPEEGLKFMVYLQKENIIDESGMPKERFSAEFPKEGPSILRIQQVVRGDSAAYFCASSPTWGTDTQYFGPGTRLTVL.

The CDR3 region has the DNA TGTGCCAGCAGTCCAGACCGGGACAGAAAAGAGACCCAGTACTTC. Translated, it gives CASSPDRDRKETQYF. V usage is TRBV7-2 and J usage is TRBJ2-5; 7 bases agree with TRBD1. The CDR3 is 15 residues long. Trimming took 6 bases from V and 3 from J; bases not matched to a gene: 10. Germline V gene data show CDR1 as SGHTA and CDR2 as FQGNSA.

The gene calls are TRBV5-4 and TRBJ2-1; D may be TRBD2 (6 bases). The CDR3 is 16 amino acids. Per germline, CDR1 SGHNT and CDR2 YYREEE (reference sequence). V was trimmed by 1 base and J by 0 bases, leaving 11 bases between them. CDR3 sequence: CASSLFTTSSYNEQFF. CDR3 DNA sequence: TGTGCCAGCAGCTTGTTTACGACTAGCTCCTACAATGAGCAGTTCTTC.

The rearrangement links TRBV20-1 to TRBJ1-1; D ambiguous. This CDR3 is 10 amino acids long. The ends were cut back, 5 bases at V and 7 bases at J, with 8 bases in the middle. Looked up from germline, CDR1 is DFQATT and CDR2 is SNEGSKA (reference sequence). The CDR3 DNA is TGCAGTGCTGGGCGGGTTGAAGCTTTCTTT. Residues: CSAGRVEAFF.

The chain carries TRBV4-1 and TRBJ1-2; 8 nucleotides align to TRBD1. V dropped 1 base and J dropped 7; count of bases not matched to a gene: 8. Germline CDR1 reads MGHRA; CDR2 reads YSYEKL. The CDR3 contains 15 residues. CDR3 nucleotides: TGCGCCAGCAGCCAAGTTCCGGACAGGGCGAGTGGCTACACCTTC. Its protein is CASSQVPDRASGYTF.

This clonotype was counted ten times or more. The chain employs TRBV27 and TRBJ2-7; 7 bases are a match to TRBD1. From germline, CDR1 is MNHEY and CDR2 SMNVEV (reference sequence). V lost 7 bases, J lost 2 bases, and 8 bases stayed unmatched. This CDR3 has 14 residues. As DNA, the CDR3 is TGTGCCAGCACCCTTCGGACAGGCACCTACGAGCAGTACTTC. This translates into CASTLRTGTYEQYF.

This clonotype was counted at least ten times. CDR3 bases: TGCGCCAGCAGCTTGGAACGGGGTACAGATACGCAGTATTTT. This translates into CASSLERGTDTQYF. The rearrangement links TRBV5-1 to TRBJ2-3, with a possible D match to TRBD2 (5 bases). Germline V CDR1 and CDR2: SGHRS, YFSETQ. CDR3 length: 14 amino acids. Trimming cost V 0 bases and J 3 bases, with 8 bases left between them.

This chain connects TRBV10-1 to TRBJ2-2; the match to TRBD1 covers 7 bases. The V gene's germline CDR1 is WNHNN and CDR2 SYGVQD (reference sequence). Trimming removed 7 bases from V and 7 bases from J; junction bases left unmatched: 6. This CDR3 is built from 13 residues. CDR3 nucleotide sequence: TGCGCCAGCACTGACAGGGTCGGCGGGGAGCTGTTTTTT. Residues: CASTDRVGGELFF.

The V gene is TRBV12-3 or TRBV12-4, the J gene TRBJ2-1; 7 nucleotides agree with TRBD2. The tail of the sequence fits TRBJ2-7 better, so the J call may be wrong. This CDR3 region has 17 residues. The CDR3 coding sequence is TGTGCCAGCAGTTTCCCTAAAGGGCTAGCGGCCTACAATGAGCAGTACTTC. Translating gives CASSFPKGLAAYNEQYF.

The chain carries TRBV9 and TRBJ2-3; D possibly corresponds to TRBD2 (5 bases). CDR1 and CDR2 (germline): SGDLS, YYNGEE. The CDR3 is made up of 15 amino acids. Trimming cost V 0 bases and J 2 bases, with 10 bases left between them. CDR3 protein: CASSVGPGVTDTQYF. CDR3 bases: TGTGCCAGCAGCGTAGGTCCCGGGGTCACAGATACGCAGTATTTT.

This chain joins TRBV7-9 and TRBJ2-4; TRBD2 is a possible D gene (5 bases). Germline CDR1 SEHNR, CDR2 FQNEAQ (reference sequence). V was shortened by 5 bases and J by 9 bases, with 11 bases between the two germline ends. CDR3 length: 12 amino acids. CDR3 sequence reads: CASSKTEGIQYF. The CDR3 nucleotides are TGTGCCAGCAGCAAGACTGAGGGCATTCAGTACTTC.

The chain has TRBV4-2 and TRBJ1-2; TRBD1 matches 9 bases. This CDR3 is built from 14 residues. V lost 8 bases, J lost 3 bases, and 7 bases stayed unmatched. Germline CDR1 reads LGHNA; CDR2 reads YNFKEQ. CDR3 amino acids: CASYGTGRDYGYTF. CDR3 nucleotide sequence: TGTGCCAGCTACGGGACAGGGAGAGACTATGGCTACACCTTC.

The chain recombines TRBV11-2 with TRBJ2-6, with no clear D. V lost 6 bases and J 9 bases, leaving 12 bases between the germline ends. The V gene's germline CDR1 is SGHAT and CDR2 FQNNGV. This CDR3 spans 13 amino acids. The CDR3 is CASSRPDLNVLTF. Here the CDR3 DNA reads TGTGCCAGCAGTCGTCCCGACCTCAACGTCCTGACTTTC.

This clonotype was picked up a small number of times. V is TRBV24-1 and J is TRBJ2-3, with 11 bases that match TRBD2. This CDR3 has 16 amino acids. Looked up from germline, CDR1 is KGHDR and CDR2 is SFDVKD. J gave up 2 bases and V 3 bases, and 3 bases lay outside the gene matches. The CDR3 bases are TGTGCCACCAGTGATGGGGGACTAGCGGTCACAGATACGCAGTATTTT. The encoded protein is CATSDGGLAVTDTQYF.

This rearrangement joins TRBV5-4 to TRBJ1-1, with no clear D. CDR3 size: 15 residues. V was clipped by 1 base and J by 1 base, with 11 bases between them. Germline CDR1 is SGHNT and CDR2 is YYREEE (reference sequence). The CDR3 is CASSLLGSQNTEAFF. The CDR3 nucleotides read TGTGCCAGCAGCTTGTTGGGATCACAGAACACTGAAGCTTTCTTT.

This clonotype was counted a few times. The rearrangement links TRBV7-9 to TRBJ2-7; 8 bases align to TRBD2. CDR1 is SEHNR and CDR2 is FQNEAQ in the germline V gene (reference sequence). This CDR3 has 16 residues. V gave up 5 bases and J gave up 3 bases; unmatched junction bases: 12. The CDR3 loop reads CASSPGTSSGRYEQYF. The CDR3 DNA follows: TGTGCCAGCAGCCCCGGTACCTCTAGCGGGCGCTACGAGCAGTACTTC.

The genes are TRBV6-5 and TRBJ2-5; no reliable D call. CDR3 length: 18 amino acids. Trimming stripped 5 bases from V and 5 bases from J, with 27 bases between. Germline V lookup: CDR1 MNHEY, CDR2 SVGAGI. CDR3 residues: CASSHGRIGVGYLETQYF. CDR3 nucleotides: TGTGCCAGCAGTCACGGGCGAATAGGAGTGGGATATTTGGAGACCCAGTACTTC.

This clonotype was seen only a few times. The chain combines TRBV12-3 or TRBV12-4 with TRBJ2-4, with 8 bases lining up with TRBD2. The CDR3 extends over 16 amino acids. Trimming at V came to 3 bases and at J to 2 bases, leaving 6 bases not matched to a gene. CDR3 sequence reads: CASSFIAGGTKNIQYF. The CDR3 DNA follows: TGTGCCAGCAGTTTCATCGCGGGAGGAACCAAAAACATTCAGTACTTC.